These T cell receptor beta chains were read from a single sample in a study of blood T cell repertoires in COVID-19. Sequencing was performed with immunoSEQ multiplex PCR; in TCRdb, only in-frame clones are kept and a portion is missing. The data show over 45,000 clones, 89% seen once. The sequenced sample consisted of peripheral blood. The receptors stem from a woman aged 60-70 years with COVID-19, enrolled during active disease. CDR3s include the opening cysteine and the closing phenylalanine or tryptophan. A D gene is named only where the DNA matches it firmly. The size entry is marked missing in some rows and otherwise reads once, few, many or a size class.

clone size,V gene,J gene,D gene,CDR3 protein,CDR3 DNA
few,TRBV9,TRBJ1-2,TRBD1,CASSANTGGAGGYTF,TGTGCCAGCAGCGCCAACACAGGGGGCGCGGGCGGCTACACCTTC
.,TRBV27,TRBJ1-2,.,CASSFLGRSVGEGYTF,TGTGCCAGCAGTTTTCTTGGTCGGAGCGTCGGGGAAGGCTACACCTTC
.,TRBV7-2,TRBJ2-3,TRBD1,CASSPGGPLTDTQYF,TGTGCCAGCAGCCCAGGGGGCCCACTAACAGATACGCAGTATTTT
.,TRBV28,TRBJ2-1,TRBD2,CASSRTGGPNEQFF,TGTGCCAGCAGTCGTACGGGAGGGCCCAATGAGCAGTTCTTC
.,TRBV27,TRBJ2-1,.,CASSLSPAGEQFF,TGTGCCAGCAGTTTATCACCAGCGGGTGAGCAGTTCTTC
.,TRBV2,TRBJ1-2,.,CASSEANRGNGYTF,TGTGCCAGCAGTGAAGCGAATCGGGGGAATGGCTACACCTTC
.,TRBV2,TRBJ2-2,.,CASSVLPGNTGELFF,TGTGCCAGCAGTGTTCTTCCGGGAAACACCGGGGAGCTGTTTTTT
.,TRBV19,TRBJ2-5,TRBD1,CASSRDRQETQYF,TGTGCCAGTAGTAGGGACAGGCAAGAGACCCAGTACTTC
.,TRBV4-3,TRBJ2-7,TRBD2,CASSQEIATSSHEQYF,TGCGCCAGCAGCCAAGAGATTGCGACTAGCTCCCACGAGCAGTACTTC
.,TRBV5-1,TRBJ2-7,TRBD1,CASGRDRGSEQYF,TGCGCCAGCGGCCGGGACAGGGGGAGCGAGCAGTACTTC
.,TRBV2,TRBJ2-5,.,CASKADEETQYF,TGTGCCAGCAAGGCGGATGAGGAGACCCAGTACTTC
.,TRBV7-2,TRBJ2-5,TRBD1,CASSYQPGQGAGETQYF,TGTGCCAGCAGCTATCAACCGGGACAGGGGGCAGGGGAGACCCAGTACTTC
.,TRBV5-4,TRBJ2-1,TRBD1,CASRATGGTYNEQFF,TGTGCCAGCAGAGCGACAGGGGGCACCTACAATGAGCAGTTCTTC
.,TRBV5-1,TRBJ2-7,TRBD1,CASFHTGGRTYEQYF,TGCGCCAGCTTCCACACAGGGGGCAGAACCTACGAGCAGTACTTC
.,TRBV12-3/TRBV12-4,TRBJ1-5,.,CASSTVRRQPQHF,TGTGCCAGCAGCACCGTGAGGCGTCAGCCCCAGCATTTT
.,TRBV11-2,TRBJ2-7,TRBD1,CASSTRTGSEQYF,TGTGCCAGCAGCACCCGGACAGGCAGCGAGCAGTACTTC
.,TRBV6-6,TRBJ2-7,TRBD1,CASSLQTPGQGVQEQYF,TGTGCCAGCAGTCTCCAAACCCCGGGACAGGGGGTCCAAGAGCAGTACTTC
.,TRBV29-1,TRBJ1-3,.,CSILAGNTIYF,TGCAGCATCTTAGCTGGAAACACCATATATTTT
many,TRBV7-9,TRBJ2-1,.,CASTSEGVVGEQFF,TGTGCCAGCACCTCTGAGGGGGTGGTTGGTGAGCAGTTCTTC
.,TRBV12-5,TRBJ2-1,.,CASARDSGYNEQFF,TGTGCTAGTGCCCGGGACTCCGGGTACAATGAGCAGTTCTTC
.,TRBV5-4,TRBJ2-1,TRBD2,CASSPAGGSYNEQFF,TGTGCCAGCAGCCCAGCGGGGGGCTCCTACAATGAGCAGTTCTTC
.,TRBV6-2/TRBV6-3,TRBJ1-1,TRBD1,CASSSGQGVTEAFF,TGTGCCAGCAGTTCAGGACAGGGTGTCACTGAAGCTTTCTTT
.,TRBV19,TRBJ2-1,TRBD2,CASSIDTSGGLDEQFF,TGTGCCAGTAGTATAGATACTAGCGGGGGCTTGGATGAGCAGTTCTTC
.,TRBV5-4,TRBJ1-1,.,CASSLASGMNTEAFF,TGTGCCAGCAGCTTGGCATCGGGGATGAACACTGAAGCTTTCTTT
.,TRBV5-8,TRBJ1-1,.,CASSLTAMNTEAFF,TGTGCCAGCAGCCTGACAGCAATGAACACTGAAGCTTTCTTT
.,TRBV6-5,TRBJ1-2,.,CASRNLRVGYTF,TGTGCCAGCAGGAACCTCAGGGTGGGGTACACCTTC
.,TRBV5-1,TRBJ1-1,.,CASSLGGSNTEAFF,TGCGCCAGCAGCCTTGGTGGCTCGAACACTGAAGCTTTCTTT
once,TRBV14,TRBJ2-3,.,CASSQWGVSTDTQYF,TGTGCCAGCAGCCAGTGGGGGGTCAGCACAGATACGCAGTATTTT
.,TRBV5-1,TRBJ2-7,TRBD2,CASSLGAGVTVEQYF,TGCGCCAGCAGCTTGGGGGCGGGAGTAACCGTCGAGCAGTACTTC
.,TRBV6-7,TRBJ2-6,.,CASSNRVRQSRANVLTF,TGTGCCAGCAGTAACAGAGTGCGTCAAAGTCGGGCCAACGTCCTGACTTTC
.,TRBV5-1,TRBJ2-2,.,CASTRGGPHTGELFF,TGCGCCAGCACCCGAGGAGGGCCCCACACCGGGGAGCTGTTTTTT
.,TRBV24-1,TRBJ2-7,TRBD2,CATSSLAGDSEQYF,TGTGCCACCAGTTCTCTAGCGGGAGATAGCGAGCAGTACTTC
.,TRBV27,TRBJ2-1,TRBD2,CASRPGLAGGPGNEQFF,TGTGCCAGCAGACCGGGACTAGCGGGAGGGCCAGGCAATGAGCAGTTCTTC
.,TRBV16,TRBJ1-2,TRBD1,CASSVRQGAGGYTF,TGTGCCAGCAGTGTAAGACAGGGGGCTGGTGGCTACACCTTC
.,TRBV6-5,TRBJ1-2,.,CASSSHKAGAYGYTF,TGTGCCAGCAGCTCGCATAAGGCAGGGGCCTATGGCTACACCTTC
.,TRBV4-2,TRBJ2-1,TRBD2,CASSQDTGGNVGGLF,TGTGCCAGCAGCCAAGACACGGGGGGGAACGTCGGTGGTCTCTTC
.,TRBV2,TRBJ2-2,.,CASSEGRTGELFF,TGTGCCAGCAGTGAAGGCAGGACCGGGGAGCTGTTTTTT
.,TRBV2,TRBJ2-5,TRBD1,CASSEAHRNRGQETQYF,TGTGCCAGCAGTGAAGCGCATAGGAACAGGGGGCAAGAGACCCAGTACTTC
.,TRBV9,TRBJ2-2,.,CASSVAQRETGELFF,TGTGCCAGCAGCGTAGCTCAGAGGGAAACCGGGGAGCTGTTTTTT
.,TRBV4-1,TRBJ1-2,.,CASSQGGQSSGYTF,TGCGCCAGCAGCCAAGGCGGACAGAGTAGCGGCTACACCTTC
.,TRBV10-3,TRBJ2-7,.,CAISVSPASSYEQYF,TGTGCCATCAGTGTGTCACCGGCTAGTTCCTACGAGCAGTACTTC
.,TRBV25-1,TRBJ2-2,.,CASSQTVANTGELFF,TGTGCCAGCAGTCAGACAGTAGCGAACACCGGGGAGCTGTTTTTT
.,TRBV28,TRBJ1-2,.,CASSPASTGNYGYTF,TGTGCCAGCAGCCCGGCCTCGACAGGAAACTATGGCTACACCTTC
.,TRBV4-1,TRBJ1-1,.,CASSRQENTEAFF,TGCGCCAGCAGCCGCCAGGAGAACACTGAAGCTTTCTTT
.,TRBV6-2/TRBV6-3,TRBJ2-3,.,CASSWEGELDTQYF,TGTGCCAGCAGTTGGGAGGGGGAGTTAGATACGCAGTATTTT
.,TRBV18,TRBJ1-2,.,CASSPRHRLYGYTF,TGTGCCAGCTCACCCCGTCACAGGCTCTATGGCTACACCTTC
.,TRBV27,TRBJ2-1,TRBD2,CASSLEGLAGPPYNEQFF,TGTGCCAGCAGTTTAGAGGGGCTAGCGGGGCCACCCTACAATGAGCAGTTCTTC
.,TRBV12-3/TRBV12-4,TRBJ1-2,.,CASSFREGGYTF,TGTGCCAGCAGTTTCCGGGAGGGTGGCTACACCTTC
.,TRBV5-1,TRBJ2-1,TRBD2,CASSLSTSDEQFF,TGCGCCAGCAGCTTGTCCACTAGCGATGAGCAGTTCTTC
.,TRBV18,TRBJ1-2,.,CASSPRAGFYGYTF,TGTGCCAGCTCACCACGGGCAGGATTCTATGGCTACACCTTC
.,TRBV6-5,TRBJ1-1,TRBD1,CASRRDRMNTEAFF,TGTGCCAGCAGGAGGGACAGAATGAACACTGAAGCTTTCTTT
once,TRBV6-2/TRBV6-3,TRBJ2-7,TRBD2,CASSTGDYKAERGYEQYF,TGTGCCAGCAGTACCGGGGACTATAAGGCGGAAAGGGGCTACGAGCAGTACTTC
.,TRBV18,TRBJ1-2,.,CASSPRSEDGYTF,TGTGCCAGCTCACCACGGTCAGAAGATGGCTACACCTTC
.,TRBV5-6,TRBJ1-5,TRBD1,CASSLAGGSNQPQHF,TGTGCCAGCAGCCTCGCAGGGGGGAGCAATCAGCCCCAGCATTTT